These 17 T cell receptor beta chains came from one sample sequenced in a study of blood T cell repertoires in COVID-19. Sequencing used immunoSEQ multiplex PCR; TCRdb keeps in-frame clones, though not all of them. Among some 260,000 clones listed, approximately 85% were seen once. The specimen sequenced was peripheral blood. The source is a human donor in a cohort sampled during active COVID-19.

The J gene is TRBJ1-1, the V gene TRBV30; 10 bases fit TRBD1. This CDR3 spans 15 amino acids. CDR1 is GTSNPN and CDR2 is SVGIG in the germline V gene (reference sequence). The junction had 3 bases not matched to a gene; V was cut back by 2 bases and J by 0 bases. The CDR3 is CAWSKTGGLNTEAFF. As DNA, the CDR3 is TGTGCCTGGAGTAAGACAGGGGGCCTGAACACTGAAGCTTTCTTT.

This chain joins TRBV6-2 or TRBV6-3 and TRBJ1-4; TRBD1 matches at 7 bases. Germline V gene sequence: CDR1 MNHEY, CDR2 SVGEGT. The CDR3 has 15 residues. After removal of 4 bases from V and 5 bases from J, the junction contained 7 bases not matched to a gene. The CDR3 reads CASSSRDRRNEKLFF. Written as DNA, the CDR3 is TGTGCCAGCAGTTCCCGGGACAGAAGAAATGAAAAACTGTTTTTT.

This chain connects TRBV28 to TRBJ2-7; 9 bases agree with TRBD1. Germline CDR1 MDHEN, CDR2 SYDVKM. This CDR3 has 13 residues. Losses at the gene ends were 7 bases for V and 5 bases for J; bases not matched to a gene: 6. The CDR3 loop reads CASNPQGADEQYF. DNA of the CDR3: TGTGCCAGCAACCCACAGGGGGCGGACGAGCAGTACTTC. The whole variable domain, remainder taken from reference TRBV28 and TRBJ2-7, is DVKVTQSSRYLVKRTGEKVFLECVQDMDHENMFWYRQDPGLGLRLIYFSYDVKMKEKGDIPEGYSVSREKKERFSLILESASTNQTSMYLCASNPQGADEQYFGPGTRLTVT.

The rearrangement uses TRBV9 and TRBJ2-7, with D perhaps matching TRBD1 (6 bases). The CDR3 has 13 residues. Germline lookup yields CDR1 SGDLS and CDR2 YYNGEE. V was cut by 6 bases and J by 1 base, with 11 bases left in between. The CDR3, as DNA: TGTGCCAGCACAGGGGCGGATTCCTACGAGCAGTACTTC. Encoded protein: CASTGADSYEQYF.

V is TRBV13 and J is TRBJ2-5, with a weak D call TRBD1 (6 bases). Per germline, CDR1 PRHDT and CDR2 FYEKMQ (reference sequence). The CDR3 contains 14 residues. With 4 bases removed from V and 1 base from J, the gap between germline ends came to 10 bases. In DNA form, the CDR3 reads TGTGCCAGCAGCTACGGACAGTTCCAAGAGACCCAGTACTTC. The encoded protein is CASSYGQFQETQYF. Looking up the rest from reference TRBV13 and TRBJ2-5 gives the full variable domain: AAGVIQSPRHLIKEKRETATLKCYPIPRHDTVYWYQQGPGQDPQFLISFYEKMQSDKGSIPDRFSAQQFSDYHSELNMSSLELGDSALYFCASSYGQFQETQYFGPGTRLLVL.

The rearrangement uses TRBV15 and TRBJ2-5; TRBD2 aligns across 14 bases. The CDR3 extends over 15 amino acids. Germline assignment: CDR1 LNHNV and CDR2 YYDKDF (reference sequence). V shed 1 base, J shed 7 bases, and the junction held 2 bases outside the gene matches. In DNA, the CDR3 is TGTGCCACCAGCAGAGTTGGGACTAGCGGGGGGACCCAGTACTTC. Protein: CATSRVGTSGGTQYF.

The chain has TRBV9 and TRBJ2-3; 7 bases line up with TRBD2. Trimming took 2 bases from V and 0 from J; bases not matched to a gene: 6. Germline CDR1 reads SGDLS; CDR2 reads YYNGEE. The CDR3 is made up of 16 amino acids. The CDR3 protein is CASSVRGTTSTDTQYF. The CDR3 region has the DNA TGTGCCAGCAGCGTTCGCGGGACTACTAGCACAGATACGCAGTATTTT.

The J gene is TRBJ2-7, the V gene TRBV27, with TRBD1 as a possible D gene (6 bases). Trimming cost V 3 bases and J 3 bases, with 15 bases left between them. The CDR3 covers 15 residues. In germline, CDR1 is MNHEY, CDR2 SMNVEV (reference sequence). DNA of the CDR3: TGTGCCAGCAGTTTCCCCTGGGTAGGGGGCTACGAGCAGTACTTC. Its translation is CASSFPWVGGYEQYF.

The CDR3 DNA reads TGTGCCAGCAACTCAGGGACTGGGGCCAACGTCCTGACTTTC. Amino acids: CASNSGTGANVLTF. The chain couples TRBV19 to TRBJ2-6; tentative D call: TRBD1 (5 bases). Germline values: CDR1 LNHDA, CDR2 SQIVND (reference sequence). V was cut by 9 bases and J by 2 bases, with 11 bases left in between. The CDR3 is 14 residues long.

V and J are TRBV2 and TRBJ2-7; TRBD2 is a possible D gene (6 bases). This CDR3 is built from 16 residues. Germline values: CDR1 SNHLY, CDR2 FYNNEI. V lost 6 bases and J 4 bases, leaving 22 bases between the germline ends. CDR3 coding DNA: TGTGCCAGCAGGGGGACTTTGGGGGAGAAAGTTTACGAGCAGTACTTC. Translation gives CASRGTLGEKVYEQYF.

J is TRBJ1-3 and V is TRBV4-1; a weak D match, TRBD1 (6 bases). CDR1 and CDR2 from the germline V gene are MGHRA and YSYEKL. The CDR3 totals 19 residues. Trimming cost V 7 bases and J 0 bases, with 25 bases left between them. The CDR3 is CASTPLGTPLLFSGNTIYF. The CDR3 region has the DNA TGCGCCAGCACGCCCCTCGGGACACCCTTACTATTCTCTGGAAACACCATATATTTT.

This clone occurred once. The CDR3 region has the DNA TGTGCCAGCAGCCGCTTTAGGGGGCTAGGACGGACCCCAGAGACCCAGTACTTC. It yields the protein CASSRFRGLGRTPETQYF. V and J are TRBV11-2 and TRBJ2-5, with 7 nucleotides matching TRBD1. Looked up from germline, CDR1 is SGHAT and CDR2 is FQNNGV. This CDR3 region has 18 residues. The trim removed 5 bases at V and 4 bases at J, leaving 19 bases unmatched.

As DNA, the CDR3 is TGTGCCAGCAGCTTATTAGGCACAGATACGCAGTATTTT. Protein: CASSLLGTDTQYF. The rearrangement uses TRBV7-9 and TRBJ2-3; the D is unclear. The CDR3 length is 13 residues. Germline CDR1 is SEHNR and CDR2 is FQNEAQ (reference sequence). V lost 2 bases, J lost 1 base, and 4 bases lay in between.

This clone was picked up one time. The V call is TRBV19, the J call TRBJ1-5; 9 bases line up with TRBD1. The junction had 23 bases not matched to a gene; V was cut back by 4 bases and J by 1 base. Germline loops: CDR1 LNHDA, CDR2 SQIVND (reference sequence). The CDR3 has 22 amino acids. The CDR3 sequence is CASSNRRDYDQPGQGSNQPQHF. CDR3 DNA: TGTGCCAGTAGTAACCGAAGGGACTACGATCAGCCGGGACAGGGAAGCAATCAGCCCCAGCATTTT.

The chain joins TRBV29-1 to TRBJ2-7; 8 positions agree with TRBD2. Germline assignment: CDR1 SQVTM and CDR2 ANQGSEA. J was trimmed by 0 bases and V by 6 bases; bases with no gene match: 7. This CDR3 has 14 residues. The CDR3 nucleotides read TGCAGCGTAAACGCCGGGGGGGCCTCCTACGAGCAGTACTTC. It specifies CSVNAGGASYEQYF.

The chain couples TRBV15 to TRBJ1-3; 9 nucleotides align to TRBD1. The V segment lost 0 bases and the J segment 0 bases; nucleotides outside the gene matches: 12. The CDR3 spans 20 residues. In germline, CDR1 is LNHNV, CDR2 YYDKDF (reference sequence). This chain's CDR3 is CATSREHPGTGSFSGNTIYF. CDR3 nucleotides: TGTGCCACCAGCAGAGAGCACCCTGGGACAGGGAGTTTCTCTGGAAACACCATATATTTT.

The J gene is TRBJ2-5, the V gene TRBV28; tentative D call: TRBD1 (6 bases). Trimming removed 5 bases at V and 7 bases at J, with 17 bases between. The CDR3 runs to 14 residues. Germline V gives CDR1 MDHEN, CDR2 SYDVKM. The CDR3 protein is CASSVAGARGTQYF. The DNA of the CDR3 is TGTGCCAGCAGTGTTGCCGGGGCCAGGGGGACCCAGTACTTC.